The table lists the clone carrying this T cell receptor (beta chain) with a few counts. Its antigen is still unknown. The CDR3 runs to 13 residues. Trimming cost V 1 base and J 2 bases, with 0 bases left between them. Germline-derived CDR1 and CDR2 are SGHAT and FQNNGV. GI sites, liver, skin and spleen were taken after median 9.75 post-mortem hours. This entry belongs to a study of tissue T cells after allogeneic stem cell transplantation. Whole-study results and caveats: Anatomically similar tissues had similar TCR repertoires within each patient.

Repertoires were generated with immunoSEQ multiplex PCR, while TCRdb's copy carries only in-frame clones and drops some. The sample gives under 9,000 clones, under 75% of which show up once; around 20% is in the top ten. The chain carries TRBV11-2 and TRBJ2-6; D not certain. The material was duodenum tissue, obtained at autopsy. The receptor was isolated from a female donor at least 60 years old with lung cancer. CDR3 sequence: CASSLAGANVLTF. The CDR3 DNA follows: TGTGCCAGCAGCTTAGCTGGGGCCAACGTCCTGACTTTC.